This record covers a single T cell receptor beta chain. The antigen this receptor binds is unknown. The sample holds no much larger clone one base away, and base qualities are not on file. The source of the sample is a study of control samples from healthy donors and cancer patients (dated by TCRdb to about 2020). The library relied on the immunoSEQ multiplex PCR assay. As stored in TCRdb, this immuneACCESS dataset retains in-frame rearrangements with V and J assigned. A fraction of the clones does not appear; measured against another copy, unresolved V genes explain less than half of the discrepancy, and the remainder lacks a known reason. This sample comprises 150,000 to 200,000 clones, roughly 90% of them detected only once. Of the sample, about 1.4% is held by the ten largest clones. In the germline V gene, CDR1 corresponds to MDHEN and CDR2 to SYDVKM. The CDR3 numbers 18 residues from cysteine through phenylalanine. The sequence is cut down to CDR3 DNA, 54 bases in frame from base 1. Compared with germline, V lacks 5 bases and J lacks 6 bases; bases without a gene match: 18.

This sequence was found in a woman aged 45-59 years in good health. The sample taken for sequencing was blood. The rearranged segments are TRBV28 and TRBJ2-7; 11 of the junction bases match TRBD2. The sequenced DNA is TGTGCCAGCAGTCTCTCCCCGGGACTAGCGGCATCCTCCGGCGAGCAGTACTTC. This codes for CASSLSPGLAASSGEQYF.